The present T cell receptor (beta chain) was sequenced within a study of T-cell reconstitution after alpha-beta-depleted transplantation in children. Preparation of the TCRbeta library used unique molecular identifiers. MiXCR, run by TCRdb on the PCR reads, gives a single entry per CDR3 protein. This sample has 450,000 to 600,000 distinct CDR3 sequences, with about 17% found just once. This clonotype came up a few times. Sequencing used PBMCs from the stem cell graft donor, obtained from the stem cell graft. The clonotype comes from a human donor who donated a stem cell graft to a child with acute lymphoblastic leukemia.

CDR3 sequence (DNA): TGTGCCACCAGCGATAGACTAGCGCGCACAGATACGCAGTATTTT. It translates to CATSDRLARTDTQYF. The J gene is TRBJ2-3, the V gene TRBV15, with TRBD2 matching 8 bases. CDR3 length: 15 residues. Germline lookup yields CDR1 LNHNV and CDR2 YYDKDF (reference sequence). Trimming took 5 bases from V and 1 from J; bases not matched to a gene: 5.